These 18 T cell receptor beta chains originate from one sample sequenced in a study of T cells in Graves' hyperthyroidism and ophthalmopathy. TCR beta CDR3 regions were amplified from RNA transcripts. The TCR CDR3 first-round RT-PCR relied on the HTBI primer set. TCRdb ran MiXCR on the multiplex PCR reads and lists one entry per CDR3 protein. The repertoire includes some 620,000 distinct CDR3 sequences, roughly 15% of them detected once, and 3.5% to 4% sits in the top ten. The sample comprised blood. The receptor source for this set is a woman aged 25-40 years with Graves' hyperthyroidism.

This clonotype was seen a handful of times. V usage is TRBV28 and J usage is TRBJ2-7; TRBD1 matches 9 bases. Germline lookup yields CDR1 MDHEN and CDR2 SYDVKM. The CDR3 has 15 residues. V dropped 2 bases and J dropped 5; count of bases not matched to a gene: 7. Written as DNA, the CDR3 is TGTGCCAGCAGTTTAAGGTCGAGGACAGGGGACGAGCAGTACTTC. This encodes CASSLRSRTGDEQYF.

This clonotype was detected ten times or more. The chain couples TRBV6-1 to TRBJ2-7; a possible D gene is TRBD2 (7 bases). The germline CDR1 and CDR2 sequences are MNHNS and SASEGT. Trimming removed 10 bases at V and 2 bases at J, with 18 bases between. This CDR3 contains 14 residues. The CDR3 bases are TGTGCCACCGTAGGGGGGACTACCACCTACGAGCAGTACTTC. Its protein product is CATVGGTTTYEQYF.

This clonotype was recorded at least ten times. The CDR3 DNA reads TGTGCCAGCAGTTCCGAAGGGACAGGGGGAAGTATGCGGACTGAAGCTTTCTTT. Its protein is CASSSEGTGGSMRTEAFF. The chain recombines TRBV28 with TRBJ1-1, with 11 bases aligning to TRBD1. Looked up from germline, CDR1 is MDHEN and CDR2 is SYDVKM. This CDR3 spans 18 amino acids. The J segment lost 5 bases and the V segment lost 4 bases, leaving 15 bases of the junction unmatched.

This clonotype was counted only a few times. The V call is TRBV27, the J call TRBJ2-7; tentatively, D is TRBD1 or TRBD2 (6 bases each). This CDR3 comprises 13 residues. The V gene's germline CDR1 is MNHEY and CDR2 SMNVEV (reference sequence). V was shortened by 6 bases and J by 5 bases, with 14 bases between the two germline ends. The CDR3 DNA reads TGTGCCAGCAGCCATACAGGGAGGAACGAGCAGTACTTC. It codes for CASSHTGRNEQYF.

The DNA for the CDR3 is TGCGCCAGCAGCCACTGGGACTCATCGAACACTGAAGCTTTCTTT. It is translated as CASSHWDSSNTEAFF. The chain recombines TRBV4-1 with TRBJ1-1; D may be TRBD1 (5 bases). The length of the CDR3 is 15 residues. V shed 3 bases and J shed 1 base, with 12 bases lying between them. Germline CDR1 and CDR2: MGHRA and YSYEKL.

Comments on this clonotype: The germline gene is not matched at one end of the junction; a read error may be the cause. This rearrangement joins TRBV11-2 to TRBJ2-1; 11 nucleotides agree with TRBD1. Germline V CDR1 and CDR2: SGHAT, FQNNGV. This CDR3 is built from 15 residues. CDR3 bases: TGTGCCAGCAGCAGGACAGGGGGCGCGGGGAATGGGCAGTTCTTC. Protein: CASSRTGGAGNGQFF.

This clonotype came up many times. One end of the junction does not line up with germline, which may come from a read error. This chain links TRBV28 with TRBJ1-4, with D perhaps matching TRBD1 (6 bases). The germline V gene encodes CDR1 MDHEN and CDR2 SYDVKM. The CDR3 loop spans 14 amino acids. The CDR3 loop reads CASSLTGGYQKLFF. The CDR3 region has the DNA TGTGCCAGTAGTTTGACAGGTGGTTACCAAAAACTGTTTTTT.

The chain couples TRBV4-3 to TRBJ1-3; D ambiguous. The germline V gene has CDR1 LGHNA and CDR2 YSLEER. CDR3 length equals 18 residues. The V end was cut by 0 bases, the J end by 0 bases, with 15 bases between. CDR3 DNA: TGCGCCAGCAGCCAAGATTGGCGGACTGAAATCTCTGGAAACACCATATATTTT. Translation: CASSQDWRTEISGNTIYF.

This clonotype was seen ten or more times. The chain recombines TRBV5-1 with TRBJ2-7; TRBD1 is a possible D gene (6 bases). CDR3 length: 14 residues. V lost 4 bases and J 3 bases, leaving 14 bases between the germline ends. Looked up from germline, CDR1 is SGHRS and CDR2 is YFSETQ. The CDR3 loop is CASSDRDIHYEQYF. In DNA form, the CDR3 reads TGCGCCAGCAGCGACCGGGACATTCACTACGAGCAGTACTTC.

The chain recombines TRBV30 with TRBJ1-1, with a tentative D call TRBD1 (6 bases). The CDR3 consists of 13 residues. V was trimmed by 3 bases and J by 2 bases, leaving 10 bases between them. Germline V gene data show CDR1 as GTSNPN and CDR2 as SVGIG (reference sequence). CDR3 protein: CAWRGGPNTEAFF. The CDR3, as DNA: TGTGCCTGGAGAGGGGGGCCAAACACTGAAGCTTTCTTT. The whole variable domain, filled in from reference TRBV30 and TRBJ1-1, reads SQTIHQWPATLVQPVGSPLSLECTVEGTSNPNLYWYRQAAGRGLQLLFYSVGIGQISSEVPQNLSASRPQDRQFILSSKKLLLSDSGFYLCAWRGGPNTEAFFGQGTRLTVV.

This clonotype occurred many times. The V call is TRBV7-2, the J call TRBJ2-2; 16 positions match TRBD2. This CDR3 is built from 20 residues. J was trimmed by 2 bases and V by 4 bases; bases with no gene match: 10. From germline, CDR1 is SGHTA and CDR2 FQGNSA. Here the CDR3 DNA reads TGTGCCAGCAGCTCCCTGGGACTAGCGGGAGGGCCGGGTAACACCGGGGAGCTGTTTTTT. It yields the protein CASSSLGLAGGPGNTGELFF. Using reference TRBV7-2 and TRBJ2-2 for the parts outside the CDR3, the full variable domain is GAGVSQSPSNKVTEKGKDVELRCDPISGHTALYWYRQSLGQGLEFLIYFQGNSAPDKSGLPSDRFSAERTGGSVSTLTIQRTQQEDSAVYLCASSSLGLAGGPGNTGELFFGEGSRLTVL.

This clonotype was counted ten times or more. This chain connects TRBV27 to TRBJ2-5; D possibly matches TRBD1 or TRBD2 (5 bases each). Germline CDR1 reads MNHEY; CDR2 reads SMNVEV (reference sequence). The CDR3 runs to 15 residues. The V and J ends lost 6 bases and 0 bases respectively, with 14 bases between them. Here the CDR3 reads CASSSVGVNQETQYF. The CDR3 DNA follows: TGTGCCAGCAGCTCGGTGGGGGTAAACCAAGAGACCCAGTACTTC.

The rearrangement links TRBV29-1 to TRBJ2-5; D is uncertain. The V gene's germline CDR1 is SQVTM and CDR2 ANQGSEA. This CDR3 spans 15 amino acids. The V end lost 5 bases, the J end lost 2 bases, and 18 bases lay between the germline ends. DNA for the CDR3: TGCAGCGTTTCCGCTGCGGATAGAGCACAAGAGACCCAGTACTTC. Translating it yields CSVSAADRAQETQYF. The entire variable domain, with the rest obtained from reference TRBV29-1 and TRBJ2-5, is as follows: SAVISQKPSRDICQRGTSLTIQCQVDSQVTMMFWYRQQPGQSLTLIATANQGSEATYESGFVIDKFPISRPNLTFSTLTVSNMSPEDSSIYLCSVSAADRAQETQYFGPGTRLLVL.

This clonotype was seen repeatedly, ten times or more. The V gene is TRBV7-8, the J gene TRBJ1-2; D might be TRBD1 (6 bases). V gave up 4 bases and J gave up 2 bases, with 14 bases separating them. Germline CDR1 and CDR2: SGHVS and FQNEAQ. The CDR3 length is 15 residues. The CDR3 loop reads CASSSNRTVNYGYTF. CDR3 nucleotide sequence: TGTGCCAGCAGCTCTAATAGGACAGTGAACTATGGCTACACCTTC.

This clonotype was detected a few times. The J gene is TRBJ1-3, the V gene TRBV2; D might be TRBD1 (6 bases). The V gene's germline CDR1 is SNHLY and CDR2 FYNNEI. The CDR3 is 18 residues long. The germline V and J ends were trimmed by 6 bases and 1 base, with 22 bases remaining between them. CDR3 sequence: CASSRTVRRLISGNTIYF. The CDR3 DNA reads TGTGCCAGCAGCAGGACAGTACGGCGGCTTATTTCTGGAAACACCATATATTTT.

V gene TRBV7-2 combines with J gene TRBJ2-4; TRBD2 matches 7 bases. After removal of 1 base from V and 0 bases from J, the junction contained 6 bases not matched to a gene. The germline V gene encodes CDR1 SGHTA and CDR2 FQGNSA. The CDR3 extends over 17 amino acids. CDR3 in DNA: TGTGCCAGCAGCTTAGTTGGTAGCGGGCTAGCCAAAAACATTCAGTACTTC. This sequence encodes CASSLVGSGLAKNIQYF.

This clonotype was recorded at least ten times. The DNA of the CDR3 is TGTGCCAGCAGCCCTCAGGGGGGGGCTATTGGCTACACCTTC. Translation: CASSPQGGAIGYTF. This rearrangement joins TRBV11-2 to TRBJ1-2; 7 bases fit TRBD1. Per the germline V gene, CDR1 is SGHAT and CDR2 is FQNNGV. V shed 5 bases and J 7 bases; nucleotides not matched to a gene: 10. The CDR3 loop spans 14 amino acids.

This clonotype was detected many times. The chain links TRBV5-1 to TRBJ2-1; 11 bases fit TRBD2. This CDR3 comprises 15 residues. CDR1 is SGHRS and CDR2 is YFSETQ in the germline V gene. V dropped 4 bases and J dropped 7; count of bases not matched to a gene: 7. As DNA, the CDR3 is TGCGCCAGCAGCGGAACTAGCGGGAGACCGAATGAGCAGTTCTTC. It is translated as CASSGTSGRPNEQFF. The full variable domain, its missing parts supplied by reference TRBV5-1 and TRBJ2-1, is KAGVTQTPRYLIKTRGQQVTLSCSPISGHRSVSWYQQTPGQGLQFLFEYFSETQRNKGNFPGRFSGRQFSNSRSEMNVSTLELGDSALYLCASSGTSGRPNEQFFGPGTRLTVL.